This T cell receptor beta chain originates from a study of cytotoxic CD8 clonotypes in ibrutinib-treated CLL. This clone appeared a single time. This CDR3 is built from 14 residues. Germline V CDR1 and CDR2: MNHEY, SMNVEV (reference sequence). Unmatched junction bases numbered 9, after V lost 8 bases and J lost 9 bases. Clones were sequenced by immunoSEQ multiplex PCR, and TCRdb holds only the in-frame ones, with some missing. The sample comprises 250,000 to 350,000 clones, approximately 76% of which are singletons, and roughly 5% rests with the top ten. The clonotype was recovered from a human donor with chronic lymphocytic leukemia. The specimen was PBMCs, collected at disease progression, from a patient treated with ibrutinib. This rearrangement joins TRBV27 to TRBJ2-1, with TRBD1 identical over 11 bases. The CDR3 DNA reads as TGTGCCAGCGGTTGGACAGGGGGCATAAGTGAGCAGTTCTTC. Amino acid sequence: CASGWTGGISEQFF.